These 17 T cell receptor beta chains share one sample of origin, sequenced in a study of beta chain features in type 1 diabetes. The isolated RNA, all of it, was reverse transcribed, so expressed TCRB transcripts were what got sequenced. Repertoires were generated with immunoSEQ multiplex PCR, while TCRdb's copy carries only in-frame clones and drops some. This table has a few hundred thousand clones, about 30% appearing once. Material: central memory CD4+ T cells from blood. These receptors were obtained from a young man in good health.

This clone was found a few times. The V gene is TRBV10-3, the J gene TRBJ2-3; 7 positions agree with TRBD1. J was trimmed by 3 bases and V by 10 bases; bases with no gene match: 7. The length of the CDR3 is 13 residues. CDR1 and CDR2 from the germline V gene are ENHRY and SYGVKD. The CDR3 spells CANRQGGTDTQYF. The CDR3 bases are TGTGCCAACCGACAGGGTGGGACAGATACGCAGTATTTT.

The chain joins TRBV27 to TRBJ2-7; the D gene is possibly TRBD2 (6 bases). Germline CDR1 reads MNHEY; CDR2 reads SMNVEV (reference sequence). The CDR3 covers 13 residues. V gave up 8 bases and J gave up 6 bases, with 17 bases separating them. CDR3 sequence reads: CASGRRGFGEQYF. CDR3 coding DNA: TGTGCCAGCGGGCGTCGGGGGTTCGGCGAGCAGTACTTC.

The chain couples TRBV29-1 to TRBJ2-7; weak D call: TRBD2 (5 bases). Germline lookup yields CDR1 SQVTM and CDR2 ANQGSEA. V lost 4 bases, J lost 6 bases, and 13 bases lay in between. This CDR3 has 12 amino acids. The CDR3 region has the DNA TGCAGCGTTGCCGAGGGAGTGGGCGAGCAGTACTTC. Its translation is CSVAEGVGEQYF.

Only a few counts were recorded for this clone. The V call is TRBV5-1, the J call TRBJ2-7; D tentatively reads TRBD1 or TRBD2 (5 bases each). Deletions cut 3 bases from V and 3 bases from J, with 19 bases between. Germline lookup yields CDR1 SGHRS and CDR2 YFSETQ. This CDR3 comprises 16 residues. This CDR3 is CASSSALSRDGYEQYF. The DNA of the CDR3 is TGCGCCAGCAGCTCCGCCCTTTCGAGGGACGGCTACGAGCAGTACTTC.

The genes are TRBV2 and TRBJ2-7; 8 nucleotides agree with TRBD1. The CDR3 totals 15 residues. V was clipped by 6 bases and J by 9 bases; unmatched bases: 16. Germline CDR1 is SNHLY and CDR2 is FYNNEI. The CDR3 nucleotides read TGTGCCAGCAGAGCGTGGGACAGGTCCCGATCTTGGCAGTACTTC. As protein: CASRAWDRSRSWQYF. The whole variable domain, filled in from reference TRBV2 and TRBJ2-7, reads EPEVTQTPSHQVTQMGQEVILRCVPISNHLYFYWYRQILGQKVEFLVSFYNNEISEKSEIFDDQFSVERPDGSNFTLKIRSTKLEDSAMYFCASRAWDRSRSWQYFGPGTRLTVT.

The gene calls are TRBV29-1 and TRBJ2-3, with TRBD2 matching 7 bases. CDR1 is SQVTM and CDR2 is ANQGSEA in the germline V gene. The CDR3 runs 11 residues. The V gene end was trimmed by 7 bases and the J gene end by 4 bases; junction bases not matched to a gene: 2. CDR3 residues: CSGTSSDTQYF. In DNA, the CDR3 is TGCAGCGGGACTAGTTCAGATACGCAGTATTTT.

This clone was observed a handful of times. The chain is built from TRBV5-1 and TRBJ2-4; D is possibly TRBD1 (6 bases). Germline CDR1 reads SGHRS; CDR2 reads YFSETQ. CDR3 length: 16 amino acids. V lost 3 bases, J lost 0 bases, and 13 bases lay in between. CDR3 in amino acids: CASSSLQGLAKNIQYF. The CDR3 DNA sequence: TGCGCCAGCAGCTCCCTACAGGGTCTAGCCAAAAACATTCAGTACTTC.

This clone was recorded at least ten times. CDR3 nucleotide sequence: TGCGCCAGCAGTGATACGGGGGCCACAGATACGCAGTATTTT. It yields the protein CASSDTGATDTQYF. The rearrangement joins TRBV5-1 to TRBJ2-3; D is perhaps TRBD1 or TRBD2 (6 bases each). V lost 5 bases and J lost 2, with 12 bases in between. Germline CDR1 is SGHRS and CDR2 is YFSETQ. CDR3 length: 14 residues.

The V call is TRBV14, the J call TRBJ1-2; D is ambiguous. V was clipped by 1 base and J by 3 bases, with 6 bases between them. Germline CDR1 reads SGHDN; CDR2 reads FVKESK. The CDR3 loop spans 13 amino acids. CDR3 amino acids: CASSQVQDYGYTF. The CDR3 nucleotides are TGTGCCAGCAGCCAAGTTCAGGACTATGGCTACACCTTC.

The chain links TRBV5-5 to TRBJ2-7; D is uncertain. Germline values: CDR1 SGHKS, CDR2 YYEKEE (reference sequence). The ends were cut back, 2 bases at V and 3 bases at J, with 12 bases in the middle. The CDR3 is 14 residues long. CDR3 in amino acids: CASSFGLDLYEQYF. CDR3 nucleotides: TGTGCCAGCAGCTTCGGGCTCGACCTCTACGAGCAGTACTTC.

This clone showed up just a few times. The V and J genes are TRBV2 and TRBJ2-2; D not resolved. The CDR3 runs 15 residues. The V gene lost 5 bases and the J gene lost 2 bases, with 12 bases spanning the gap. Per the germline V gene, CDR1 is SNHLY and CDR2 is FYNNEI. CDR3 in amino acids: CASSTSWGNTGELFF. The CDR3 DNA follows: TGTGCCAGCAGTACCTCCTGGGGAAACACCGGGGAGCTGTTTTTT.

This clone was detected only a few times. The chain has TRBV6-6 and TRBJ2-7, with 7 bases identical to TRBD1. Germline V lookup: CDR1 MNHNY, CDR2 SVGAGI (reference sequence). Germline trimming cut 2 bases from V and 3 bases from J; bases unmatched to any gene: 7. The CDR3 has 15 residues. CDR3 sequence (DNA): TGTGCCAGCAGTTACCGGCCGGGACAGAACTACGAGCAGTACTTC. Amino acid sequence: CASSYRPGQNYEQYF.

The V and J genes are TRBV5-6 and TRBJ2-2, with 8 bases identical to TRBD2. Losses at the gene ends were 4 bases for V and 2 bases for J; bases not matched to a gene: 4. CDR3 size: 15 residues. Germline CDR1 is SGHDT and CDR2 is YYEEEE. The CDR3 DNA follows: TGTGCCAGCAGCCGCTGGACTAGCAACACCGGGGAGCTGTTTTTT. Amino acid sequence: CASSRWTSNTGELFF.

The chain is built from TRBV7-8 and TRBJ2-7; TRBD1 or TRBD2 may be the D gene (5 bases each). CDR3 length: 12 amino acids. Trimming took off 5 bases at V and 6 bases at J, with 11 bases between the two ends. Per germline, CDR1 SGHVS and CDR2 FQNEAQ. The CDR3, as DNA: TGTGCCAGCAGCAAACACGGGACCGAGCAGTACTTC. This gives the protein CASSKHGTEQYF.

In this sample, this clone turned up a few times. The CDR3 loop is CASRLTSGTGELFF. The CDR3 DNA reads as TGTGCCAGCAGGCTGACTAGCGGGACCGGGGAGCTGTTTTTT. This chain links TRBV28 with TRBJ2-2, with 10 bases fitting TRBD2. This CDR3 comprises 14 residues. From germline, CDR1 is MDHEN and CDR2 SYDVKM. The V and J ends lost 6 bases and 5 bases, in that order; junction bases with no gene match: 3.

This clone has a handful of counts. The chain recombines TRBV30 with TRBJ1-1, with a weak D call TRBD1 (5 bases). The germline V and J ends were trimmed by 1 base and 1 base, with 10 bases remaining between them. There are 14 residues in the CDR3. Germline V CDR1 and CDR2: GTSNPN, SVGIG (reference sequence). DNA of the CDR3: TGTGCCTGGAGTGGGCAGGGAACGAACACTGAAGCTTTCTTT. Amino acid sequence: CAWSGQGTNTEAFF.

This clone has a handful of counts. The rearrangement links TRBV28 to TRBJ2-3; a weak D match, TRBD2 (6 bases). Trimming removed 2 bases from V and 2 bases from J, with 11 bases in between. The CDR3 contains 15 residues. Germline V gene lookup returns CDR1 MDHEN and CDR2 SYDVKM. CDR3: CASSLVGSTTDTQYF. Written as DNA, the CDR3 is TGTGCCAGCAGTTTAGTCGGGAGCACCACAGATACGCAGTATTTT.